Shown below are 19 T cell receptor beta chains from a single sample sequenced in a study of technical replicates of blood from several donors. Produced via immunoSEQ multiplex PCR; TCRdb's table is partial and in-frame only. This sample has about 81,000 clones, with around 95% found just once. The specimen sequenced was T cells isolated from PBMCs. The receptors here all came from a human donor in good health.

CDR3 in DNA: TGCAGCGTAGCCGGGACAGGGAGCACAGATACGCAGTATTTT. Translated, it gives CSVAGTGSTDTQYF. This rearrangement joins TRBV29-1 to TRBJ2-3; 9 positions match TRBD1. From germline, CDR1 is SQVTM and CDR2 ANQGSEA. V lost 6 bases, J lost 0 bases, and 4 bases stayed unmatched. CDR3 size: 14 residues.

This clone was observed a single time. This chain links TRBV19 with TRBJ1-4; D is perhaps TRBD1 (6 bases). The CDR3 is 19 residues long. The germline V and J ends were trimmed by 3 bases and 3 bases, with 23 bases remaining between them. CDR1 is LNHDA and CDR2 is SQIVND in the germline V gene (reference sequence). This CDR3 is CASSIGQLPNRWSNEKLFF. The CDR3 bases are TGTGCCAGTAGTATTGGACAGCTACCTAATCGGTGGTCTAATGAAAAACTGTTTTTT.

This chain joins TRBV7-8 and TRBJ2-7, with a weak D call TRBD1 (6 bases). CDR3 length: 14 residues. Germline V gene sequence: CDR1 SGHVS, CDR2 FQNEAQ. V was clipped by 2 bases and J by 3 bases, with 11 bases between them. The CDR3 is CASSLRTEIYEQYF. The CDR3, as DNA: TGTGCCAGCAGCTTAAGGACAGAGATCTACGAGCAGTACTTC.

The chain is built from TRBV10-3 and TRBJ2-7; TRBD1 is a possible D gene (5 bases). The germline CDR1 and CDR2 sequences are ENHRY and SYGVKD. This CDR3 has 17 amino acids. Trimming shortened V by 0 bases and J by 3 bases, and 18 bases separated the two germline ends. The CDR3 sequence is CAISESTFSRGFYEQYF. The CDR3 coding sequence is TGTGCCATCAGTGAGTCGACTTTTAGTAGGGGTTTCTACGAGCAGTACTTC.

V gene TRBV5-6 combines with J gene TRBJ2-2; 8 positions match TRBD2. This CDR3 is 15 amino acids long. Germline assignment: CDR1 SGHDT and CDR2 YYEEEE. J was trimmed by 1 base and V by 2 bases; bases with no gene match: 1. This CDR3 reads CASSFTSGNTGELFF. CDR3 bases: TGTGCCAGCAGCTTCACTAGCGGGAACACCGGGGAGCTGTTTTTT.

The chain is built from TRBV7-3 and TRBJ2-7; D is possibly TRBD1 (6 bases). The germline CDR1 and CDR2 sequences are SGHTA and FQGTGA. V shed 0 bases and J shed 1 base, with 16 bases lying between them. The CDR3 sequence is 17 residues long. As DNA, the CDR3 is TGTGCCAGCAGCTTAACTCGTCGACAGGCGAATTCCTACGAGCAGTACTTC. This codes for CASSLTRRQANSYEQYF.

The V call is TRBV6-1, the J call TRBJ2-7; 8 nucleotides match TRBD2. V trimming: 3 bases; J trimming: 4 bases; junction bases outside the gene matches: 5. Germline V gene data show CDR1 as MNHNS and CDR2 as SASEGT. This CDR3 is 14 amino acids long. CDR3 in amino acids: CASSEERELYEQYF. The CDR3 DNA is TGTGCCAGCAGTGAGGAGCGGGAGTTATACGAGCAGTACTTC.

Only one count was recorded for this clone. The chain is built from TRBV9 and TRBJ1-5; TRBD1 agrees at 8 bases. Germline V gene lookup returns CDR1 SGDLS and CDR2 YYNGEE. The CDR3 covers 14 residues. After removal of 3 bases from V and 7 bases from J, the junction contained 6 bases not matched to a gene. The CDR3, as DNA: TGTGCCAGCAGCGCTGGGACAGGAGACCAGCCCCAGCATTTT. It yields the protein CASSAGTGDQPQHF.

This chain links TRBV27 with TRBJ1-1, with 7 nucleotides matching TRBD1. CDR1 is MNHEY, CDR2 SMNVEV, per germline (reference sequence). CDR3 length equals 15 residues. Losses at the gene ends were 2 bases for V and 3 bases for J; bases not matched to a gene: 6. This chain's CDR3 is CASSLSLQGDTEAFF. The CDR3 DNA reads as TGTGCCAGCAGTTTAAGTCTTCAGGGGGACACTGAAGCTTTCTTT.

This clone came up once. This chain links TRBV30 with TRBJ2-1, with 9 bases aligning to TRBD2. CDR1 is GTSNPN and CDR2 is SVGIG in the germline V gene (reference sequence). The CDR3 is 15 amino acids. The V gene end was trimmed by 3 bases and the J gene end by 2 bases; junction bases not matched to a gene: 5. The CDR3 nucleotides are TGTGCCTGGAGGATCCCTAGCGGGACCTACAATGAGCAGTTCTTC. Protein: CAWRIPSGTYNEQFF.

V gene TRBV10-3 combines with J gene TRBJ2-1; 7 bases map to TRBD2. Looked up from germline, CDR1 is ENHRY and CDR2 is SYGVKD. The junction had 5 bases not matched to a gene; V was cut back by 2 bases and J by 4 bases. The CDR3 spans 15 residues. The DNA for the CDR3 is TGTGCCATCAGTGAGGGGGAGGGCCCGTACAATGAGCAGTTCTTC. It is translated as CAISEGEGPYNEQFF.

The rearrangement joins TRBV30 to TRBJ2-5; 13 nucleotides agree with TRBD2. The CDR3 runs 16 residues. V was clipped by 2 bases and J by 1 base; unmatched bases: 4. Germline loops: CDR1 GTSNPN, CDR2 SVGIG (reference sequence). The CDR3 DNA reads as TGTGCCTGGAGTTCGGGACTAGCGGGAATCCAAGAGACCCAGTACTTC. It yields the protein CAWSSGLAGIQETQYF. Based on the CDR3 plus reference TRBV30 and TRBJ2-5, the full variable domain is SQTIHQWPATLVQPVGSPLSLECTVEGTSNPNLYWYRQAAGRGLQLLFYSVGIGQISSEVPQNLSASRPQDRQFILSSKKLLLSDSGFYLCAWSSGLAGIQETQYFGPGTRLLVL.

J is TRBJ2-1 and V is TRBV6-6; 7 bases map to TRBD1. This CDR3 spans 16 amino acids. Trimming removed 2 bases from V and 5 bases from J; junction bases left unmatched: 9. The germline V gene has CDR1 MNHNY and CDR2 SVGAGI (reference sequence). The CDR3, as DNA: TGTGCCAGCAGTTACGGTTACAGGGGTAAAAACAATGAGCAGTTCTTC. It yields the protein CASSYGYRGKNNEQFF.

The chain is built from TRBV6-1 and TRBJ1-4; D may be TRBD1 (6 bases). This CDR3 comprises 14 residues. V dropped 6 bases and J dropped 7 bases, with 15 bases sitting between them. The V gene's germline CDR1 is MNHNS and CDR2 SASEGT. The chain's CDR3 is CASRLQGSREKLFF. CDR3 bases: TGTGCCAGCAGATTACAGGGTTCACGTGAAAAACTGTTTTTT.

This CDR3 is CAWLGLAGGFEQYF. The DNA for the CDR3 is TGTGCCTGGCTGGGTCTAGCGGGTGGGTTCGAGCAGTACTTC. The gene calls are TRBV30 and TRBJ2-7, with 8 bases that match TRBD2. CDR3 length: 14 amino acids. Germline CDR1 GTSNPN, CDR2 SVGIG (reference sequence). V shed 5 bases, J shed 6 bases, and the junction held 12 bases outside the gene matches.

The CDR3 is CASSELGQNNEQFF. The CDR3 DNA reads TGTGCCAGCAGTGAATTGGGACAGAACAATGAGCAGTTCTTC. The chain recombines TRBV25-1 with TRBJ2-1; TRBD1 aligns across 7 bases. J gave up 5 bases and V 1 base, and 2 bases lay outside the gene matches. Germline-derived CDR1 and CDR2 are MGHDK and SYGVNS. The CDR3 consists of 14 residues. The complete variable domain, with remaining parts taken from reference TRBV25-1 and TRBJ2-1, reads EADIYQTPRYLVIGTGKKITLECSQTMGHDKMYWYQQDPGMELHLIHYSYGVNSTEKGDLSSESTVSRIRTEHFPLTLESARPSHTSQYLCASSELGQNNEQFFGPGTRLTVL.

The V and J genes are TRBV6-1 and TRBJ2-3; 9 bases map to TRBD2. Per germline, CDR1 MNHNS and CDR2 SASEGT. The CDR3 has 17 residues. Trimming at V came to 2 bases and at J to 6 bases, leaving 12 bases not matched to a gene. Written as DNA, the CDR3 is TGTGCCAGCAGTGAACTGGTAATAGCGGGAGCGGGGGATACGCAGTATTTT. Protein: CASSELVIAGAGDTQYF.

The DNA of the CDR3 is TGCAGCGCCTCGACAGGGGCGAAAGGCTACACCTTC. Protein sequence: CSASTGAKGYTF. The rearrangement uses TRBV29-1 and TRBJ1-2; 8 bases align to TRBD1. Germline V CDR1 and CDR2: SQVTM, ANQGSEA. With 7 bases clipped from V and 8 bases from J, the junction kept 9 bases outside the gene matches. This CDR3 is built from 12 residues.

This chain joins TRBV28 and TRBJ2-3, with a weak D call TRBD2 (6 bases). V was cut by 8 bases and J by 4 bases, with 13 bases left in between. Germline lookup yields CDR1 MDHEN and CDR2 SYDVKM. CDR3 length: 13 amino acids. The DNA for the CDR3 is TGTGCCAGCGGGGACTCACTTGCAGATACGCAGTATTTT. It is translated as CASGDSLADTQYF.